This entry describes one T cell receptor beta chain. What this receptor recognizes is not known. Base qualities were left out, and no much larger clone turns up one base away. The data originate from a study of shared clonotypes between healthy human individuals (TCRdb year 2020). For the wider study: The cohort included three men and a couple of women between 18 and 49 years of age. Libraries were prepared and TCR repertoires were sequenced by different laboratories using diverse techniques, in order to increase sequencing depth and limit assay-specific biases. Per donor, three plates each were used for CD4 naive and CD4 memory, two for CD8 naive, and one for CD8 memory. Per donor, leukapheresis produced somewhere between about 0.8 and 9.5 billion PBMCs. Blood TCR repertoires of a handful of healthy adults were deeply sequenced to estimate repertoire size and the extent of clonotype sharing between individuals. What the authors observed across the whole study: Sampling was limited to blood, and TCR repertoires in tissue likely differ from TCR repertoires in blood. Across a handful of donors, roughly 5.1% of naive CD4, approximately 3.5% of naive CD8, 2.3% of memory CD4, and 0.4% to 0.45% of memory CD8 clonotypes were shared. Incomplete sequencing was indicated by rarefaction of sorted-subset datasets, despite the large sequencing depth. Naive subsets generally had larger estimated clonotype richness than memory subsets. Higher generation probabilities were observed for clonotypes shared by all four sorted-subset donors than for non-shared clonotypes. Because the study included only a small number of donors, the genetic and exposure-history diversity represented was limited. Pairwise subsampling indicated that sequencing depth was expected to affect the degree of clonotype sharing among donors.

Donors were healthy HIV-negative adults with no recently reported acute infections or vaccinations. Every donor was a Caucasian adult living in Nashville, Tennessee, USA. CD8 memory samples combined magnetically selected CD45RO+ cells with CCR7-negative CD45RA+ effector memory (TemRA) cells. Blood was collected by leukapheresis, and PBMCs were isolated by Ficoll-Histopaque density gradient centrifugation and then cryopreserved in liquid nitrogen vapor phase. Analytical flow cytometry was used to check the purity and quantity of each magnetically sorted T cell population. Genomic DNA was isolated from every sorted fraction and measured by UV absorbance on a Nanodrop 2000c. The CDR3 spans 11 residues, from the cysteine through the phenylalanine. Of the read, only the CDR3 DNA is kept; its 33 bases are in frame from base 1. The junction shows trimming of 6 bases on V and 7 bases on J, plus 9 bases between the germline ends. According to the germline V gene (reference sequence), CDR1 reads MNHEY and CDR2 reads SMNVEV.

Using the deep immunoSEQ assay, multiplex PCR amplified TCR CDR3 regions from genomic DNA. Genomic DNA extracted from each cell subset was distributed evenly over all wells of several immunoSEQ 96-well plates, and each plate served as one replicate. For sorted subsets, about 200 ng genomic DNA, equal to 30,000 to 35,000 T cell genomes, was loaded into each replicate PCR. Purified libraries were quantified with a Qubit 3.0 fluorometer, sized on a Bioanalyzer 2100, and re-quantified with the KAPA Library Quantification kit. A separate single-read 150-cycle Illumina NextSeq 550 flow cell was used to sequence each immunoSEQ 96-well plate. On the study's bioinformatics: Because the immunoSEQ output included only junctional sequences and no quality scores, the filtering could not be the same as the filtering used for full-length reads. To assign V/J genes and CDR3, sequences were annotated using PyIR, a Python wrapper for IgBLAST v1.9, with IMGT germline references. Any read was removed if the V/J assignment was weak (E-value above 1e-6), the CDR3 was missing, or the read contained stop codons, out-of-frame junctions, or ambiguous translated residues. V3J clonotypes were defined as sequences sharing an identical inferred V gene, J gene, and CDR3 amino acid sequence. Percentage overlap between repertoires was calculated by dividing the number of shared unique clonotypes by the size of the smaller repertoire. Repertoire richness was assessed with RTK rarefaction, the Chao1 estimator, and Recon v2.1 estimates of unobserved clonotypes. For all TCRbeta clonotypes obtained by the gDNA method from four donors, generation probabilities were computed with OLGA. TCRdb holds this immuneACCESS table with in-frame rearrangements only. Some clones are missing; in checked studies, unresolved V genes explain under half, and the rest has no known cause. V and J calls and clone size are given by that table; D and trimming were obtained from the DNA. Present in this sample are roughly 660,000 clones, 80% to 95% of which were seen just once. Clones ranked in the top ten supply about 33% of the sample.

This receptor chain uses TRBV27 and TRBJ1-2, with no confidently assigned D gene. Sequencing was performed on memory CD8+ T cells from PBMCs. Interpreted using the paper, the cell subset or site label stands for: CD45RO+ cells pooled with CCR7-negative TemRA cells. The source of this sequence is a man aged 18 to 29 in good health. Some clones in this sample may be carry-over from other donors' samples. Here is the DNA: TGTGCCAGCAGAGCGAGCCTTGGCTACACCTTC. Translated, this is CASRASLGYTF.